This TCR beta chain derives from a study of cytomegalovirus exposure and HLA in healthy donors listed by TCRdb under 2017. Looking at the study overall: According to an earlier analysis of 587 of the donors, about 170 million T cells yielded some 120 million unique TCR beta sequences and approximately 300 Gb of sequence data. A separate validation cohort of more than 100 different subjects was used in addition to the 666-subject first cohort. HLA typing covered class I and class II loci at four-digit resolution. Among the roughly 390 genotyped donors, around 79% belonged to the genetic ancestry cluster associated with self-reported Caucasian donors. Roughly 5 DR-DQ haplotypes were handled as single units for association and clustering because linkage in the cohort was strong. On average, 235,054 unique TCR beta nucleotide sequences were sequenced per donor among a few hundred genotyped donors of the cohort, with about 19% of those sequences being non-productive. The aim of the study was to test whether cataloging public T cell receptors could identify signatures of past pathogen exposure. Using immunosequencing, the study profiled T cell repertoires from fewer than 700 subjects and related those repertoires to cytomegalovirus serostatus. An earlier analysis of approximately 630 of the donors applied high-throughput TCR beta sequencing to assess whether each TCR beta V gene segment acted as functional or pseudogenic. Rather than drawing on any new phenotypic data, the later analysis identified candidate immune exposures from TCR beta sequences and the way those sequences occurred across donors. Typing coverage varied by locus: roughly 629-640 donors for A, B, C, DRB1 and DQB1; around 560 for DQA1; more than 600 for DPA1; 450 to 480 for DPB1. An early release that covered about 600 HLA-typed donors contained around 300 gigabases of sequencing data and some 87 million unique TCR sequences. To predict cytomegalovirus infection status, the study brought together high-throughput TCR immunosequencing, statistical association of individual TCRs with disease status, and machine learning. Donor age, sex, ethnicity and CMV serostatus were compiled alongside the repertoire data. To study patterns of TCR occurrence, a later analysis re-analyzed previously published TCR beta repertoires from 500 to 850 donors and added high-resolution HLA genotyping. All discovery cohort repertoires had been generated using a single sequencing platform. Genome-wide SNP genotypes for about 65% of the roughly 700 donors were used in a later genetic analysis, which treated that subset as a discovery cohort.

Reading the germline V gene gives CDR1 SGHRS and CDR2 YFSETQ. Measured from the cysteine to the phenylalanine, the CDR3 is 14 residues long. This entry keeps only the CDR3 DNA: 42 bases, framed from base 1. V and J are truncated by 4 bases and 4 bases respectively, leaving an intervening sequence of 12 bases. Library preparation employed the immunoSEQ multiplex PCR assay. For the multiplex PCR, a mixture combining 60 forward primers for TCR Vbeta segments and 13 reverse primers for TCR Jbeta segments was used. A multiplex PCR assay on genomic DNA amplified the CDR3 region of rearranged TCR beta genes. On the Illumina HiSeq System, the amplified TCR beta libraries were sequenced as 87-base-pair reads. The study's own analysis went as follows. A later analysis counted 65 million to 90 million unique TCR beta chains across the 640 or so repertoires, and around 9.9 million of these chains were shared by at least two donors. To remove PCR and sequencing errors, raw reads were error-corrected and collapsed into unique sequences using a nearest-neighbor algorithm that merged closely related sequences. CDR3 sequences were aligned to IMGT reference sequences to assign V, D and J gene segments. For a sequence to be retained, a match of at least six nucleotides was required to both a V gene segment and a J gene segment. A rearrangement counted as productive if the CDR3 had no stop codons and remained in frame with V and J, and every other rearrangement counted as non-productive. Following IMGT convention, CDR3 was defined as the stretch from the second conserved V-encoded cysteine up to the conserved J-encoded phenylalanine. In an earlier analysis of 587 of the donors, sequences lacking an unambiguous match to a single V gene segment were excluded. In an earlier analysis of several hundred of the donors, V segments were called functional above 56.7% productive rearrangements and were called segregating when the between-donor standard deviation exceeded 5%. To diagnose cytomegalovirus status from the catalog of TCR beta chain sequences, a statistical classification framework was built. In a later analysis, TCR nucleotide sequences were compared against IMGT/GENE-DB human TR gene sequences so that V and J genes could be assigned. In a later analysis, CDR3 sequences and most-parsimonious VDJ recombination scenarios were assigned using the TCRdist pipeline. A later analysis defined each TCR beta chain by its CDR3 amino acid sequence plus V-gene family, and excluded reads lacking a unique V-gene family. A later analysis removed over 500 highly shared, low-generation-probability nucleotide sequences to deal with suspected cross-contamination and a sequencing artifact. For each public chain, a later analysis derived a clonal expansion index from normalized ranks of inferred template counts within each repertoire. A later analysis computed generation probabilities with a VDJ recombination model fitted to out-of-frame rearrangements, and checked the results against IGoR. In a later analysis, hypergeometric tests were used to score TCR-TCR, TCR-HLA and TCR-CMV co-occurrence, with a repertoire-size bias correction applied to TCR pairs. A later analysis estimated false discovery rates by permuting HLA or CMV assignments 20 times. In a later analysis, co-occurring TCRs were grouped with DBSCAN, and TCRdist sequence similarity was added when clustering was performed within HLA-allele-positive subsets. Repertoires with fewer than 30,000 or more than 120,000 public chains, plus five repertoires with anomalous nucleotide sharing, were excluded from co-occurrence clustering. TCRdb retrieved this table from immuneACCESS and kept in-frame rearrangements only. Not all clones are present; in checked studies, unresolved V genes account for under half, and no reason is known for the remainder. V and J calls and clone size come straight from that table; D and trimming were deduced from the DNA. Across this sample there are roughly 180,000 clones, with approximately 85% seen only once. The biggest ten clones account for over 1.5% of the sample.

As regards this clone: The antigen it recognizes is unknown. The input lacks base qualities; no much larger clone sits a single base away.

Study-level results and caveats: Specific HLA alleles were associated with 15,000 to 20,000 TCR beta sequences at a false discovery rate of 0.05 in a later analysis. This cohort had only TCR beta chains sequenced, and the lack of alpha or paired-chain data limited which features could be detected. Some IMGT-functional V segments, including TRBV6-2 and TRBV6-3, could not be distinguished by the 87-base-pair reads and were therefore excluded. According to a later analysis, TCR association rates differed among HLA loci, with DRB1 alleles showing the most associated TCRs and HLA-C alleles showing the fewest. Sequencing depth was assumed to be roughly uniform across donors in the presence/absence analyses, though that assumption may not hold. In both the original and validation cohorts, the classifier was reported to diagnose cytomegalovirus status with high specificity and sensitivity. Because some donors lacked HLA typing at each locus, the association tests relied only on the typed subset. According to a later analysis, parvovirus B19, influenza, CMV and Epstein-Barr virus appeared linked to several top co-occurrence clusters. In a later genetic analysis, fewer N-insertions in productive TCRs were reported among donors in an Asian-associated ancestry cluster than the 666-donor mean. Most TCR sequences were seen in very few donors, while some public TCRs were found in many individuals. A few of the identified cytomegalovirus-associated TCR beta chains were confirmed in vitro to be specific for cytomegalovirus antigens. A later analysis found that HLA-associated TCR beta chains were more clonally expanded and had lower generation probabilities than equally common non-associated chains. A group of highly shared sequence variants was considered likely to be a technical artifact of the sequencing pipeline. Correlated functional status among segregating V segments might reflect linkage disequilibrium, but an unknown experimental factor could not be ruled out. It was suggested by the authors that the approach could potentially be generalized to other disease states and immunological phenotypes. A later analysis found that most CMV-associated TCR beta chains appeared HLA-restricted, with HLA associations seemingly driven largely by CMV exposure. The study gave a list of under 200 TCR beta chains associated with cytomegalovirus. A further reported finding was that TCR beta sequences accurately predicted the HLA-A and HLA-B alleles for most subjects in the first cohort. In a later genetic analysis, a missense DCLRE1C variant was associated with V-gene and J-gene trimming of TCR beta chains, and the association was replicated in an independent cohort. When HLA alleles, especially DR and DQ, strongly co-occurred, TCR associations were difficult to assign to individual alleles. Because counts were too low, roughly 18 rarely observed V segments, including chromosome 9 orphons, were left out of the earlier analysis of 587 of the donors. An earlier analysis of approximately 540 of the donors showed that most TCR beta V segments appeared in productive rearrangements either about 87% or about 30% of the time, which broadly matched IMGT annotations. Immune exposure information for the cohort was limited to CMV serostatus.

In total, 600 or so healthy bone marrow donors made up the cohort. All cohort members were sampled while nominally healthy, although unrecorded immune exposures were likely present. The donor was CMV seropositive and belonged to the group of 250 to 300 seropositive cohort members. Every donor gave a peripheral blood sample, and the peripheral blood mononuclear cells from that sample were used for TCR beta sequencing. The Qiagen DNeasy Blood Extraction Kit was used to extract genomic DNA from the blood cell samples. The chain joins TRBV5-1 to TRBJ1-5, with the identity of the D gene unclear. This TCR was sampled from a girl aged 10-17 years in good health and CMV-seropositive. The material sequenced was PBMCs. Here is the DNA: TGCGCCAGCAGCCCCCACGGGGAAAATCAGCCCCAGCATTTT. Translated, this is CASSPHGENQPQHF. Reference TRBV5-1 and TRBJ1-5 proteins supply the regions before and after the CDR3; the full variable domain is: KAGVTQTPRYLIKTRGQQVTLSCSPISGHRSVSWYQQTPGQGLQFLFEYFSETQRNKGNFPGRFSGRQFSNSRSEMNVSTLELGDSALYLCASSPHGENQPQHFGDGTRLSIL.